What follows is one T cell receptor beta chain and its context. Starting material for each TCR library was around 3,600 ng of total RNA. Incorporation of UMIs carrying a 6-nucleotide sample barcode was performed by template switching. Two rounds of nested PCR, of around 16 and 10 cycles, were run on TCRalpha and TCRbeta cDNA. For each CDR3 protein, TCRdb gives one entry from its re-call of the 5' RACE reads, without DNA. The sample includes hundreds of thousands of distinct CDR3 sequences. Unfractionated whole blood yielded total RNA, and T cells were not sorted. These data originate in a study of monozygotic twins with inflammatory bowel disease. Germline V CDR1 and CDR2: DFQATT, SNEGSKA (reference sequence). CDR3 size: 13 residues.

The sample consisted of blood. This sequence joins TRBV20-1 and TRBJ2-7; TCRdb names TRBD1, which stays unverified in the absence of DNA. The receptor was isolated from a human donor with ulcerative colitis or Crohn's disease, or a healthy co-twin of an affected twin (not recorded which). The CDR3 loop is CSARTGGVYEQYF.